The next 32 T cell receptor beta chains were all read from a single sample in a study of T-cell reconstitution after alpha-beta-depleted transplantation in children. Preparation of the TCRbeta library used unique molecular identifiers. TCRdb re-derived calls from the PCR reads in MiXCR, one entry per CDR3 protein. The table records about 340,000 distinct CDR3 sequences, about 17% of them present only once. Source: PBMCs, mostly from graft donor cells, taken 360 days after TCRalphabeta/CD19-depleted stem cell transplant. The receptors were sampled from a male patient under 10 years old who had a stem cell transplant for acute lymphoblastic leukemia, so the T cells may come from the graft donor.

The genes are TRBV5-1 and TRBJ2-1, with D perhaps TRBD2 (5 bases). Germline V gene data show CDR1 as SGHRS and CDR2 as YFSETQ. CDR3 length: 15 amino acids. The germline V and J ends were trimmed by 2 bases and 8 bases, with 17 bases remaining between them. The CDR3 loop reads CASSLGRAPWDEQFF. CDR3 DNA sequence: TGCGCCAGCAGCTTAGGGCGGGCGCCATGGGATGAGCAGTTCTTC.

This clonotype occurred many times. V and J are TRBV28 and TRBJ2-7; TRBD1 is a possible D gene (7 bases). Trimming pared 7 bases from V and 9 bases from J, leaving 28 bases between. The CDR3 has 16 amino acids. Germline values: CDR1 MDHEN, CDR2 SYDVKM. The DNA for the CDR3 is TGTGCCAGCACCCTCTCTCCAGGGCAGGGGGGAAGAAGGCAGTACTTC. Protein sequence: CASTLSPGQGGRRQYF.

The chain couples TRBV20-1 to TRBJ1-2, with 8 bases that match TRBD1. Germline CDR1 DFQATT, CDR2 SNEGSKA (reference sequence). V lost 0 bases to trimming and J lost 7 bases; unmatched junction nucleotides: 7. This CDR3 is 14 amino acids long. The CDR3 sequence: CSARDPRGRLGYTF. CDR3 in DNA: TGCAGTGCTAGAGATCCCAGGGGGCGACTTGGCTACACCTTC.

This clonotype has just a few counts. The V and J genes are TRBV4-2 and TRBJ2-1; D may be TRBD2 (6 bases). The V end lost 4 bases, the J end lost 10 bases, and 23 bases lay between the germline ends. Germline lookup yields CDR1 LGHNA and CDR2 YNFKEQ. This CDR3 is 16 amino acids long. CDR3 in amino acids: CASSPLGGERAGEQFF. In DNA, the CDR3 is TGTGCCAGCAGCCCCCTCGGAGGGGAAAGGGCCGGGGAGCAGTTCTTC.

The chain has TRBV5-6 and TRBJ2-7, with 8 positions matching TRBD2. The CDR3 totals 14 residues. The V gene's germline CDR1 is SGHDT and CDR2 YYEEEE. Trimming removed 4 bases from V and 6 bases from J; junction bases left unmatched: 9. CDR3 in DNA: TGTGCCAGCAGCCTCGGGACTAGACTCAGCGAGCAGTACTTC. Its translation is CASSLGTRLSEQYF.

This chain connects TRBV29-1 to TRBJ2-7, with a weak D call TRBD2 (7 bases). The CDR3 has 16 residues. CDR1 SQVTM and CDR2 ANQGSEA come from the germline V gene. V shed 2 bases and J shed 3 bases, with 20 bases lying between them. CDR3 loop: CSVEKRLGGAVYEQYF. The CDR3 region has the DNA TGCAGCGTTGAAAAAAGGCTTGGGGGGGCAGTCTACGAGCAGTACTTC.

The CDR3 nucleotides read TGCGCCAGCAGCCAAGTTTTGCGCGAGACCCAGTACTTC. This encodes CASSQVLRETQYF. The V call is TRBV4-1, the J call TRBJ2-5; D unclear. CDR1 MGHRA and CDR2 YSYEKL come from the germline V gene. Between the trimmed V and J ends, which lost 1 base and 5 bases, there was a span of 8 bases. The length of the CDR3 is 13 residues.

This clonotype came up a few times. CDR3 in amino acids: CASKVAGRSSYEQYF. The CDR3 DNA follows: TGTGCCAGCAAGGTGGCGGGTAGGAGCTCCTACGAGCAGTACTTC. The chain recombines TRBV27 with TRBJ2-7, with D possibly matching TRBD2 (5 bases). With 7 bases removed from V and 0 bases from J, the gap between germline ends came to 16 bases. Germline values: CDR1 MNHEY, CDR2 SMNVEV (reference sequence). CDR3 size: 15 residues.

The V gene is TRBV4-1, the J gene TRBJ2-1, with a weak D call TRBD2 (6 bases). CDR1 is MGHRA, CDR2 YSYEKL, per germline. V was pared by 3 bases and J by 4 bases, with 10 bases between. This CDR3 has 14 residues. CDR3 bases: TGCGCCAGCAGCCAGGAGGACTATTACAATGAGCAGTTCTTC. Translation: CASSQEDYYNEQFF.

The chain uses TRBV27 and TRBJ2-1, with 9 positions matching TRBD2. CDR1 MNHEY and CDR2 SMNVEV come from the germline V gene (reference sequence). V dropped 5 bases and J dropped 6; count of bases not matched to a gene: 11. The CDR3 has 16 amino acids. The CDR3 sequence: CASSAPKREVFNEQFF. DNA of the CDR3: TGTGCCAGCAGTGCCCCCAAGCGGGAGGTTTTCAATGAGCAGTTCTTC.

The genes are TRBV7-9 and TRBJ2-1; TRBD1 matches at 9 bases. The germline gives CDR1 SEHNR, CDR2 FQNEAQ (reference sequence). The J segment lost 7 bases and the V segment lost 5 bases, leaving 15 bases of the junction unmatched. The CDR3 is 17 residues long. CDR3 DNA: TGTGCCAGCAGCGGACGGACAGGGGAAATAGCGTGGAATGAGCAGTTCTTC. Translating it yields CASSGRTGEIAWNEQFF.

The V and J genes are TRBV20-1 and TRBJ2-1; no firm D call. Trimming shortened V by 2 bases and J by 4 bases, and 9 bases separated the two germline ends. This CDR3 has 13 amino acids. Germline V CDR1 and CDR2: DFQATT, SNEGSKA (reference sequence). This chain's CDR3 is CSARRGVYNEQFF. Written as DNA, the CDR3 is TGCAGTGCTAGACGCGGAGTGTACAATGAGCAGTTCTTC.

This clonotype was recorded at least ten times. The V and J genes are TRBV5-1 and TRBJ2-3; 9 positions agree with TRBD2. The V gene's germline CDR1 is SGHRS and CDR2 YFSETQ. V lost 0 bases and J lost 7; bases outside the gene matches: 9. This CDR3 contains 16 residues. CDR3 bases: TGCGCCAGCAGCTTGGCTCTAGCGGGAATTGGAAATACGCAGTATTTT. Encoded protein: CASSLALAGIGNTQYF.

This clonotype was detected ten times or more. The V and J genes are TRBV28 and TRBJ2-5, with 10 bases matching TRBD2. The CDR3 length is 16 residues. J gave up 5 bases and V 3 bases, and 9 bases lay outside the gene matches. The germline CDR1 and CDR2 sequences are MDHEN and SYDVKM. CDR3 DNA: TGTGCCAGCAGTTTTTCCCTAGCGGGAGCGTGGGAGACCCAGTACTTC. Encoded protein: CASSFSLAGAWETQYF.

The chain recombines TRBV18 with TRBJ1-1; D possibly corresponds to TRBD1 (5 bases). The germline gives CDR1 KGHSH, CDR2 LQKENI. The CDR3 spans 15 residues. Trimming left V 3 bases short and J 4 bases short, with 15 bases between. CDR3 in DNA: TGTGCCAGCTCACCGGAGGGGTCCCTAGCCACTGAAGCTTTCTTT. Amino acid sequence: CASSPEGSLATEAFF.

This clonotype has a count of ten or more. The chain carries TRBV5-1 and TRBJ2-3; the D call may be TRBD1 or TRBD2 (5 bases each). This CDR3 region has 15 residues. The V end lost 5 bases, the J end lost 0 bases, and 13 bases lay between the germline ends. CDR1 SGHRS and CDR2 YFSETQ come from the germline V gene. The CDR3 region is CASRRDGASTDTQYF. CDR3 bases: TGCGCCAGCAGAAGGGACGGCGCTAGCACAGATACGCAGTATTTT.

The chain is built from TRBV6-5 and TRBJ2-2, with TRBD2 matching over 12 bases. The junction had 9 bases not matched to a gene; V was cut back by 0 bases and J by 4 bases. The CDR3 length is 19 residues. Germline V gene lookup returns CDR1 MNHEY and CDR2 SVGAGI. The CDR3 coding sequence is TGTGCCAGCAGTTACTCGTCTCTAGCGGGAGGGCCAATCACCGGGGAGCTGTTTTTT. This codes for CASSYSSLAGGPITGELFF.

Comments on this clonotype: Since a much larger clone is just one base distant, this may be a read error. The gene calls are TRBV7-2 and TRBJ2-3; D is possibly TRBD2 (5 bases). The length of the CDR3 is 13 residues. Germline V gene lookup returns CDR1 SGHTA and CDR2 FQGNSA. Trimming removed 3 bases from V and 2 bases from J, with 6 bases in between. The CDR3 is CASSFRDTDTQYF. CDR3 DNA: TGTGCCAGCAGCTTCCGGGACACAGATACGCAGTATTTT.

The CDR3 loop reads CSANHAGTGGRSSYNEQFF. The CDR3 bases are TGCAGCGCCAACCACGCCGGGACAGGGGGCCGGAGCTCCTACAATGAGCAGTTCTTC. V usage is TRBV29-1 and J usage is TRBJ2-1; 12 positions agree with TRBD1. V was pared by 7 bases and J by 0 bases, with 16 bases of the junction left unmatched. This CDR3 spans 19 amino acids. CDR1 is SQVTM and CDR2 is ANQGSEA in the germline V gene.

This clonotype was counted many times. The V gene is TRBV12-3 or TRBV12-4, the J gene TRBJ2-3; weak D call: TRBD2 (6 bases). This CDR3 has 17 amino acids. The V and J ends lost 5 bases and 2 bases respectively, with 20 bases between them. CDR3 sequence reads: CASSLGVAEGYTDTQYF. Here the CDR3 DNA reads TGTGCCAGCAGTCTAGGGGTAGCGGAGGGATACACAGATACGCAGTATTTT.

The chain couples TRBV28 to TRBJ2-7; D uncertain. Trimming removed 5 bases from V and 0 bases from J, with 20 bases in between. The CDR3 sequence is 17 residues long. Germline assignment: CDR1 MDHEN and CDR2 SYDVKM. CDR3 DNA: TGTGCCAGCAGTCCTTTACTCGACTTTCCCCTCTCCTACGAGCAGTACTTC. Protein sequence: CASSPLLDFPLSYEQYF. Looking up the rest from reference TRBV28 and TRBJ2-7 gives the full variable domain: DVKVTQSSRYLVKRTGEKVFLECVQDMDHENMFWYRQDPGLGLRLIYFSYDVKMKEKGDIPEGYSVSREKKERFSLILESASTNQTSMYLCASSPLLDFPLSYEQYFGPGTRLTVT.

The chain couples TRBV10-3 to TRBJ2-7, with D tentatively TRBD1 (6 bases). The germline V gene encodes CDR1 ENHRY and CDR2 SYGVKD. Trimming stripped 4 bases from V and 2 bases from J, with 21 bases between. The CDR3 contains 17 residues. The CDR3 spells CAISAVRGQEKAYEQYF. The CDR3 nucleotides read TGTGCCATCAGTGCCGTTCGGGGACAAGAAAAAGCCTACGAGCAGTACTTC.

This clonotype was counted at least ten times. The chain links TRBV7-2 to TRBJ2-3, with 7 bases fitting TRBD2. V was pared by 5 bases and J by 0 bases, with 8 bases of the junction left unmatched. The CDR3 extends over 16 amino acids. Germline loops: CDR1 SGHTA, CDR2 FQGNSA. CDR3 sequence reads: CASSPWDYGSTDTQYF. Written as DNA, the CDR3 is TGTGCCAGCAGCCCATGGGACTACGGAAGCACAGATACGCAGTATTTT.

At least ten counts were recorded for this clonotype. The V and J genes are TRBV9 and TRBJ1-1, with D possibly being TRBD1 (5 bases). Germline V gene data show CDR1 as SGDLS and CDR2 as YYNGEE. CDR3 length: 14 amino acids. Trimming removed 4 bases at V and 2 bases at J, with 12 bases between. The CDR3 region has the DNA TGTGCCAGCAGCCTTCGGGGGGTTAACACTGAAGCTTTCTTT. It is translated as CASSLRGVNTEAFF.

This clonotype was detected only a few times. The chain links TRBV6-2 or TRBV6-3 to TRBJ2-7, with unresolved D. Trimming pared 3 bases from V and 3 bases from J, leaving 6 bases between. Germline loops: CDR1 MNHEY, CDR2 SVGEGT. The CDR3 contains 12 residues. The CDR3 DNA sequence: TGTGCCAGCAGTTATAGGCTCTACGAGCAGTACTTC. It yields the protein CASSYRLYEQYF.

This clonotype appeared a few times. The chain links TRBV28 to TRBJ2-1, with D uncertain. This CDR3 has 14 amino acids. Per the germline V gene, CDR1 is MDHEN and CDR2 is SYDVKM. V shed 3 bases and J shed 6 bases, with 12 bases lying between them. CDR3 residues: CASSFGALGNEQFF. The CDR3 DNA reads TGTGCCAGCAGTTTTGGCGCCCTAGGCAATGAGCAGTTCTTC.

This clonotype was observed at least ten times. This chain connects TRBV5-1 to TRBJ2-1, with 13 bases matching TRBD2. The germline V gene has CDR1 SGHRS and CDR2 YFSETQ. The CDR3 has 19 amino acids. V shed 4 bases and J 3 bases; nucleotides not matched to a gene: 13. The CDR3 region is CASSSSTSGRLGVYNEQFF. The CDR3 bases are TGCGCCAGCAGCAGTTCGACTAGCGGGAGGTTGGGTGTCTACAATGAGCAGTTCTTC. Variable domain in full (rest from reference TRBV5-1 and TRBJ2-1): KAGVTQTPRYLIKTRGQQVTLSCSPISGHRSVSWYQQTPGQGLQFLFEYFSETQRNKGNFPGRFSGRQFSNSRSEMNVSTLELGDSALYLCASSSSTSGRLGVYNEQFFGPGTRLTVL.

There are a few counts of this clonotype. This sequence joins TRBV30 and TRBJ2-3, with TRBD2 identical over 13 bases. The CDR3 consists of 14 residues. V dropped 5 bases and J dropped 3; count of bases not matched to a gene: 2. CDR1 GTSNPN and CDR2 SVGIG come from the germline V gene (reference sequence). The DNA for the CDR3 is TGTGCCTGGGAGACTAGCGGGAGGACAGATACGCAGTATTTT. The encoded protein is CAWETSGRTDTQYF.

This clonotype came up many times. The chain employs TRBV29-1 and TRBJ1-2, with D perhaps TRBD1 (5 bases). V lost 7 bases and J 4 bases, leaving 16 bases between the germline ends. Germline V lookup: CDR1 SQVTM, CDR2 ANQGSEA. This CDR3 is built from 13 residues. The chain's CDR3 is CSATGTEVYGYTF. For the CDR3, the DNA is TGCAGCGCGACGGGGACCGAAGTCTATGGCTACACCTTC.

In its sample, this clonotype was seen a few times. CDR3 DNA sequence: TGCGCCAGCAGCTTGACGTCAGGGCTGTACACTGAAGCTTTCTTT. Protein: CASSLTSGLYTEAFF. The V and J genes are TRBV5-1 and TRBJ1-1, with D tentatively TRBD1 (5 bases). The CDR3 totals 15 residues. Trimming took 1 base from V and 3 from J, leaving 13 bases between them. CDR1 is SGHRS and CDR2 is YFSETQ in the germline V gene.

This chain links TRBV27 with TRBJ1-1, with 7 positions matching TRBD1. The germline CDR1 and CDR2 sequences are MNHEY and SMNVEV (reference sequence). This CDR3 region has 15 residues. Trimming cost V 5 bases and J 3 bases; bases outside gene matches: 9. CDR3 DNA: TGTGCCAGCAGTATAACACCCACAGGGGACACTGAAGCTTTCTTT. Its protein product is CASSITPTGDTEAFF.

The chain has TRBV9 and TRBJ2-5; D possibly corresponds to TRBD2 (5 bases). V lost 1 base, J lost 6 bases, and 16 bases lay in between. The CDR3 loop spans 15 amino acids. Germline CDR1 SGDLS, CDR2 YYNGEE. Written as DNA, the CDR3 is TGTGCCAGCAGCGTAAGCATAGGGCCGGGGAAGACCCAGTACTTC. It codes for CASSVSIGPGKTQYF.